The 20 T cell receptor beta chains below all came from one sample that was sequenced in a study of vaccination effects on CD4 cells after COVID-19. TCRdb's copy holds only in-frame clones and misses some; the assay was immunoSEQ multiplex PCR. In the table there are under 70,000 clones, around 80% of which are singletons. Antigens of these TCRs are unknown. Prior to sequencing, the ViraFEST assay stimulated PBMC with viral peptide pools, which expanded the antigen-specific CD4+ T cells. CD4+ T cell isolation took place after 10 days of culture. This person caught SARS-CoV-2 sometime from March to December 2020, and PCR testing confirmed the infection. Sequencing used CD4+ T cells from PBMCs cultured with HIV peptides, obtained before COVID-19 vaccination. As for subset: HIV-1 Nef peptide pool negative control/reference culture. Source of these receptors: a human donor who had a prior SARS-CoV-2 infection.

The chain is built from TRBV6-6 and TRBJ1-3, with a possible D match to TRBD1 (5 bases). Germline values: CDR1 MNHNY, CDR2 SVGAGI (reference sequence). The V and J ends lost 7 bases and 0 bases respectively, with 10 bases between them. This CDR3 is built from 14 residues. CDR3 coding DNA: TGTGCCAGCACCACAGGATTCTCTGGAAACACCATATATTTT. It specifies CASTTGFSGNTIYF.

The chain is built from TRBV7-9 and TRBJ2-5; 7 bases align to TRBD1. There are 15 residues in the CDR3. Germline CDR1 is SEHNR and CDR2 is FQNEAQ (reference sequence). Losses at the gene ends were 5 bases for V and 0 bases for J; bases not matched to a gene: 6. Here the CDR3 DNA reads TGTGCCAGCAGCCCCGCCGGGACAGACCAAGAGACCCAGTACTTC. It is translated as CASSPAGTDQETQYF.

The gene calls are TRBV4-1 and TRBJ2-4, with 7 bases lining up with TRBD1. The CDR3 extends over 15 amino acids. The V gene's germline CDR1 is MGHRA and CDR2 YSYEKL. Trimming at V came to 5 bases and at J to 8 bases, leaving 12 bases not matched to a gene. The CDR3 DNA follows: TGCGCCAGCAGCGCCCGGGACAGAAATTGGGACATTCAGTACTTC. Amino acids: CASSARDRNWDIQYF.

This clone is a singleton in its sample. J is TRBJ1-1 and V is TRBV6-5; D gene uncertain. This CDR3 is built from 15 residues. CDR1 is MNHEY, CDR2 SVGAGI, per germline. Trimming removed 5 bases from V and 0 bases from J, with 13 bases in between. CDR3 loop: CASSPRFRMNTEAFF. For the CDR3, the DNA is TGTGCCAGCAGTCCCCGGTTTCGCATGAACACTGAAGCTTTCTTT.

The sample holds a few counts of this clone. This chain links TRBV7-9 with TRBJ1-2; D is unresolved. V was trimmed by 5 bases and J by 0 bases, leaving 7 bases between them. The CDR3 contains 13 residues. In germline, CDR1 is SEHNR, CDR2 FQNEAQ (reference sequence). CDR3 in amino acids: CASSDRTNYGYTF. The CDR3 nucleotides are TGTGCCAGCAGCGATAGGACTAACTATGGCTACACCTTC.

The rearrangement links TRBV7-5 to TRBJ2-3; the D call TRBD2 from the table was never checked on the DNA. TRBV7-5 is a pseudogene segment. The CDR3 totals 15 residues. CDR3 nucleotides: TGTGCCAGAAGCCATAGCGGGAGTAGCGCAGATACGCAGTATTTT. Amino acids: CARSHSGSSADTQYF.

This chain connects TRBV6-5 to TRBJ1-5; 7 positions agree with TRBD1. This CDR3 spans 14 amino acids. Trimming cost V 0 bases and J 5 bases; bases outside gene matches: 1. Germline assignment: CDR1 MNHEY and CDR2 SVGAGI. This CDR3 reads CASSYSRGYQPQHF. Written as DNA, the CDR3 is TGTGCCAGCAGTTACTCCAGGGGGTATCAGCCCCAGCATTTT.

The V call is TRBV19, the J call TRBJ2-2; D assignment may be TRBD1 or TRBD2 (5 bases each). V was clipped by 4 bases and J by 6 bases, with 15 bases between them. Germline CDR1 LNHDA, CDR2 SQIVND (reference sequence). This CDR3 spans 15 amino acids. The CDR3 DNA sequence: TGTGCCAGTAGTAGACGGGACCACCGGGCCGGGGAGCTGTTTTTT. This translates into CASSRRDHRAGELFF.

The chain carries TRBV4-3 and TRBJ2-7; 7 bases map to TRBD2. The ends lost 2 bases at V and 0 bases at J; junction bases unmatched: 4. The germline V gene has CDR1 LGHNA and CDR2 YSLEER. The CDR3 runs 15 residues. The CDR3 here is CASSQLTGGSYEQYF. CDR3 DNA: TGCGCCAGCAGCCAACTCACGGGAGGCTCCTACGAGCAGTACTTC.

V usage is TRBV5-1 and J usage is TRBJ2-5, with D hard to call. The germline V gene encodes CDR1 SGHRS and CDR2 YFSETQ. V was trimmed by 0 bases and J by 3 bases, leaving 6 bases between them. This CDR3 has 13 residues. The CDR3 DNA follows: TGCGCCAGCAGCTTGGAAGGGAAAGAGACCCAGTACTTC. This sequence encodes CASSLEGKETQYF.

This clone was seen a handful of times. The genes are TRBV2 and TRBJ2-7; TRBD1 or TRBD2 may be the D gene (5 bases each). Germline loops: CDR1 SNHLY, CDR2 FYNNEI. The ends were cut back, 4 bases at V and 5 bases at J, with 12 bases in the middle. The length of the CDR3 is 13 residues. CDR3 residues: CASSVGAYDEQYF. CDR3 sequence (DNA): TGTGCCAGCAGTGTCGGGGCTTACGACGAGCAGTACTTC. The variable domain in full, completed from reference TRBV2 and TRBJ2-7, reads EPEVTQTPSHQVTQMGQEVILRCVPISNHLYFYWYRQILGQKVEFLVSFYNNEISEKSEIFDDQFSVERPDGSNFTLKIRSTKLEDSAMYFCASSVGAYDEQYFGPGTRLTVT.

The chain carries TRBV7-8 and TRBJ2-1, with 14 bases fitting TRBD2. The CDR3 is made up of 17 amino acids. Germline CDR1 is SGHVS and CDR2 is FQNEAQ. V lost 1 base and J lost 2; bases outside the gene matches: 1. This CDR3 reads CASSLGGLAGAYNEQFF. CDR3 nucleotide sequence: TGTGCCAGCAGCTTAGGGGGACTAGCGGGGGCCTACAATGAGCAGTTCTTC. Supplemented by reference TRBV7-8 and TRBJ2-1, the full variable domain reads GAGVSQSPRYKVAKRGQDVALRCDPISGHVSLFWYQQALGQGPEFLTYFQNEAQLDKSGLPSDRFFAERPEGSVSTLKIQRTQQEDSAVYLCASSLGGLAGAYNEQFFGPGTRLTVL.

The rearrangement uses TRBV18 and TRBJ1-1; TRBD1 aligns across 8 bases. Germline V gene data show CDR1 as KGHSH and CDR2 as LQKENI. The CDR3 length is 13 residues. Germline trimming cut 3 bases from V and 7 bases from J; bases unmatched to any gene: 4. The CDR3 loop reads CASSPTGDNEAFF. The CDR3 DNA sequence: TGTGCCAGCTCACCGACAGGGGATAATGAAGCTTTCTTT.

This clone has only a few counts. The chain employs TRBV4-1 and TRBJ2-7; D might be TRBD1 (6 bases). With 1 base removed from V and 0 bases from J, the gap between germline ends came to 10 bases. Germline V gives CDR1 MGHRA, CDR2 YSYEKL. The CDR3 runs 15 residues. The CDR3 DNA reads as TGCGCCAGCAGCCAAGGGACAGCATACTCCTACGAGCAGTACTTC. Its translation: CASSQGTAYSYEQYF.

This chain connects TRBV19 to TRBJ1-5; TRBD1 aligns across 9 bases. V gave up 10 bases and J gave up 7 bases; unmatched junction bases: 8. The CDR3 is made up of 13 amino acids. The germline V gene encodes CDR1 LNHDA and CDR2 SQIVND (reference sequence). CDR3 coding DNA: TGTGCCACCAGGACAGGGGTCAACCAGCCCCAGCATTTT. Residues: CATRTGVNQPQHF.

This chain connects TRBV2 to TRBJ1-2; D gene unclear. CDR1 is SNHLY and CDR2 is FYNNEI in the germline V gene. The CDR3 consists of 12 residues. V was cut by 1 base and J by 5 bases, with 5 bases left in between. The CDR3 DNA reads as TGTGCCAGCAGTGAAGTAGGGTATGGCTACACCTTC. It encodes CASSEVGYGYTF.

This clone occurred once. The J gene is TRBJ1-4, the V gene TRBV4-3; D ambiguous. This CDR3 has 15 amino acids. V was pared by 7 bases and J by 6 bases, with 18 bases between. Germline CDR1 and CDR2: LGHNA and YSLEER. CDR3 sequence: CASKLHALLDEKLFF. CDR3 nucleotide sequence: TGCGCCAGCAAGCTTCATGCACTTTTGGATGAAAAACTGTTTTTT.

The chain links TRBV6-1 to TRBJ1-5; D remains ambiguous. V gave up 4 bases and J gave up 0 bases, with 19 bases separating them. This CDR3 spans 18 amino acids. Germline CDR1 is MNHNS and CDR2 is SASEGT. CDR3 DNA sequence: TGTGCCAGCAGTGTTTTCGTCTACAGCGACTATAGCAATCAGCCCCAGCATTTT. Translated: CASSVFVYSDYSNQPQHF.

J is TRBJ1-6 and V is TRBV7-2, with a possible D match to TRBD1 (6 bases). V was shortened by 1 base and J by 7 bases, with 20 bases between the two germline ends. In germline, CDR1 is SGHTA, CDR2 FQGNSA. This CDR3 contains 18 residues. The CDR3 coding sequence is TGTGCCAGCAGCTTAGTCAGTGTGGGGGCCTGGCAGAATTCACCCCTCCACTTT. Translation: CASSLVSVGAWQNSPLHF.

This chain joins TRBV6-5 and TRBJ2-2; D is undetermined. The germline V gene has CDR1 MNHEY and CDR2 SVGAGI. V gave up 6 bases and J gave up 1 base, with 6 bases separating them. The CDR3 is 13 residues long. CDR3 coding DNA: TGTGCCAGCAGGGCATTGAACACCGGGGAGCTGTTTTTT. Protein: CASRALNTGELFF.